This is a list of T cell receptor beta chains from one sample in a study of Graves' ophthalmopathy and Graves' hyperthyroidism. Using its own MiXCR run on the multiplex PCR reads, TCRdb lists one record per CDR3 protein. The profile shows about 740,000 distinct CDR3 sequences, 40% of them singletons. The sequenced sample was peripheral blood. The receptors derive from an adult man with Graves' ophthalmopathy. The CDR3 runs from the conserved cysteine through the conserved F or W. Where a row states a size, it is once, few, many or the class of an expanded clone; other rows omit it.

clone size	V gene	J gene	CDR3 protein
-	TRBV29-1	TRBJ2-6	CSVDRSGANVLTF
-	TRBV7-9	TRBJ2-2	CASSSESGRDAGELFF
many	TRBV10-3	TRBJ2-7	CAIRGRGYEQYF
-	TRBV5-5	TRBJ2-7	CASSLPGQSVYEQYF
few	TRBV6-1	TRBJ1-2	CASNQDRIFYGYTF
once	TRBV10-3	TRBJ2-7	CATNSGSAYEQCF
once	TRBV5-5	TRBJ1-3	CASTDRHGNTIYF
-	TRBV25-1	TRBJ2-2	CASSLYSGSDTGELFF
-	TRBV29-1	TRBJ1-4	CSVEDLTEGGTNEKLFF
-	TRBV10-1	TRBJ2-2	CASGTGGFTGELFF
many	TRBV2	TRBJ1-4	CASSVQGRDEKLFF
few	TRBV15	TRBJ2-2	CATRGTGMRTPGELFF
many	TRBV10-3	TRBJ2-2	CATKGDRTNTGELFF
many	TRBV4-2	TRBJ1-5	CASSQDLVRYKVPQHF
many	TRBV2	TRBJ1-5	CASGGTGANQPQHF
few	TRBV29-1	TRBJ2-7	CSVWGGGDEQYF
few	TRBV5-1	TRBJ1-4	CASSSRGRYEKLFF
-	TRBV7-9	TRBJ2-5	CASSPAEEEEGETQYF
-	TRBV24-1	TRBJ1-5	CASSPRTGLDQPQHF
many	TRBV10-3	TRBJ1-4	CAISSSGTGPEKLFF
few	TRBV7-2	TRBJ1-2	CASSPITGNYGYTF
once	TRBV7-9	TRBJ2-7	CASSLQSGSYSYEQCF
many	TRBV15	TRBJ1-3	CATSRDLMVSGNTIYF
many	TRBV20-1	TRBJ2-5	CSAPRLAGDLETQYF
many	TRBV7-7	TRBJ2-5	CASSQGSYQETQYF
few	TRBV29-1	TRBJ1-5	CSVEDPDGNQPQHF
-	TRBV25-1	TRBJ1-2	CATETGGYTF
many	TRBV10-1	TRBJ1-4	CATSRMFF
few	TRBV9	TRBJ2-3	CASSRTSGESTDTQYF
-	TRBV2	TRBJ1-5	CASSSLGEGSNQPQHF
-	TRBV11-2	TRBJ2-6	CASRPPGQGESGANVLTF
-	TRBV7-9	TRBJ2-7	CASSFWGGYEQYF
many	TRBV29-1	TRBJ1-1	CSVDTTDVTEAFF
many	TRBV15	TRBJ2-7	CATSRVRGSGNEQYF
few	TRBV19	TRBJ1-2	CASSIRQGPRGYTF
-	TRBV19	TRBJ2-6	CASSIRKGGSGANVLTF
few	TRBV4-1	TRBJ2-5	CASSQDREVGETQYF
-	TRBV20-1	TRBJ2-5	CSAERRVAGQETQYF
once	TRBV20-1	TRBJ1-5	CSAPSSGPGNQPQHF
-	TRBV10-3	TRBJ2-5	CATTITGGRETQYF
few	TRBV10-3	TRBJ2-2	CASTLRGDTGELFF
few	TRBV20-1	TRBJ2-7	CSARRLAVDYEQYF
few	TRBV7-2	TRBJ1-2	CASSHPQGGFSNPTF
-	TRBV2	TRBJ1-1	CASSETGLYTEAFF
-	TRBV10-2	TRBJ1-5	CASSSDIKSNQPQHF
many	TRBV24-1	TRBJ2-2	CATGTTGELFF
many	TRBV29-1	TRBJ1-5	CSVAEGSDWGYSNQPQHF